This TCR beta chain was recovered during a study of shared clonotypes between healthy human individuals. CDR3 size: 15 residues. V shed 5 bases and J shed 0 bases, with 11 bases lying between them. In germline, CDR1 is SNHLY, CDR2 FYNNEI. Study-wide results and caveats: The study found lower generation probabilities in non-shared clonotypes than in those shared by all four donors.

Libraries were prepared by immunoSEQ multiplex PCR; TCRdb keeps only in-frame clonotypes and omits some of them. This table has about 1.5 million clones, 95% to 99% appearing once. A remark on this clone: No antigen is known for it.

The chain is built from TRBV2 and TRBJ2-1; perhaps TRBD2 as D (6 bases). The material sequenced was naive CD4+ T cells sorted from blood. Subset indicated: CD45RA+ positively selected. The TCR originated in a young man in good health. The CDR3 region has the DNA TGTGCCAGCAGTATAGCGGAGAGCTCCTACAATGAGCAGTTCTTC. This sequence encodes CASSIAESSYNEQFF.